Listed below are T cell receptor beta chains from one sample, sequenced in a study of long-term antiretroviral therapy in people with HIV. Only in-frame clones appear in the TCRdb table, and some are missing; sequencing was by immunoSEQ multiplex PCR. Of fewer than 40,000 clones in the sample, 80% to 90% were seen once. The sequencing used unsorted PBMCs, collected just before starting antiretroviral therapy. The receptors originated from a young woman with HIV. Each CDR3 is given without its conserved first and last residue. Rows may omit the clone size; those that give it use once, few, many or a size class.

v_call,clone_size,cdr3_aa
TRBV7-8,.,ASSLGNPMREYYGYT
TRBV6-1,once,ASSELPGQNTEAF
TRBV27,.,ASSLKGRYEQY
TRBV7-6,few,ASSLGVAGMGYT
TRBV7-3,.,ASSSQAASSYNEQF
TRBV5-6,.,ASSPGTSGSSYEQY
TRBV20-1,.,SASEVEPVY
TRBV5-1,few,ASSLDQGTEETQY
TRBV4-1,.,ASSAQGTGRGELF
TRBV29-1,.,SVELGLMNTEAF
TRBV14,.,ASSQGPGQAMSSYEQY
TRBV27,.,ASSFSRYGNQPQH
TRBV13,.,ASSNTGQGNEKLF
TRBV7-8,.,ASSFTGGLGETQY
TRBV6-6,once,ASSPYSGRAPGELF
TRBV6-6,few,ASSSIDGGRNQPQH
TRBV6-5,.,ASSRSGGTEAF
TRBV28,.,ASSTTGAGSTEAF
TRBV10-3,.,AIRRDRATYEQY
TRBV18,.,ASSPTRLAGGWWNEQF
TRBV4-3,.,ASSLDVGESNEKLF
TRBV6-6,.,ASSYPAGTNEQF
TRBV27,.,ASSLGQGTINYGYT
TRBV19,.,ASSYARGATNQPQH
TRBV6-6,once,ASSYIYNEQF
TRBV6-5,.,ASSQDRTIGGYT
TRBV25-1,.,ASSDLSPSRETWNEQF
TRBV27,few,ASSPSGSMNEQY
TRBV6-7,.,ASSSPCSYNEQF
TRBV18,.,ASSHATGLTGELF
TRBV25-1,.,ATTSRTEAF
TRBV6-6,.,ASSYQDRGPQPQH
TRBV7-2,.,ASSGGPEETQY
TRBV6-4,.,ASSDGGGPDTQY
TRBV7-9,once,ASSSRTGILYEQY
TRBV14,once,ASSQRLAGGQETQY
TRBV27,.,ASSSQGRGYT
TRBV28,.,ASSPPAGGNTEAF
TRBV6-5,.,ASSYSGTGSLLEQY
TRBV6-5,once,ASSLLETYEQY
TRBV18,.,ASSPGYELYEQY
TRBV28,.,ASSKFRGAEKETQY